The 14 T cell receptor beta chains presented below share a single source sample, sequenced in a study of spatial heterogeneity in lung cancer. As for time point: sample taken at primary tumor resection. MiXCR was run by TCRdb on the 5' RACE reads, yielding one entry per CDR3 protein. This table holds 30,000 to 45,000 distinct CDR3 sequences, roughly 3% found once. The specimen was normal lung tissue next to the tumor, collected at surgery. These receptors were obtained from a male donor with early-stage non-small cell lung cancer.

The table lists this clonotype with many counts. V and J are TRBV9 and TRBJ2-2, with TRBD1 identical over 7 bases. Per the germline V gene, CDR1 is SGDLS and CDR2 is YYNGEE. The CDR3 length is 15 residues. Trimming cost V 4 bases and J 2 bases; bases outside gene matches: 5. The CDR3 is CASSSGGVNTGELFF. The CDR3 DNA reads as TGTGCCAGCAGCTCAGGGGGAGTCAACACCGGGGAGCTGTTTTTT.

This clonotype was recorded many times. The genes are TRBV20-1 and TRBJ2-7; the D gene is possibly TRBD2 (5 bases). The CDR3 has 17 residues. V gave up 3 bases and J gave up 2 bases, with 23 bases separating them. Germline CDR1 and CDR2: DFQATT and SNEGSKA (reference sequence). Written as DNA, the CDR3 is TGCAGTGCTAGTCCTTTTCCACTGCGGGCTGATACCTACGAGCAGTACTTC. This encodes CSASPFPLRADTYEQYF.

For this clonotype: A much more abundant neighbour one base away suggests this may be a read error. Here the CDR3 reads CASSLGGGPYVYTF. The CDR3 bases are TGTGCCAGCAGCTTAGGCGGCGGACCGTATGTCTACACCTTC. V and J are TRBV11-2 and TRBJ1-2, with D hard to call. Looked up from germline, CDR1 is SGHAT and CDR2 is FQNNGV. The CDR3 extends over 14 amino acids. The full variable domain, in which reference TRBV11-2 and TRBJ1-2 provide the parts outside the CDR3, is EAGVAQSPRYKIIEKRQSVAFWCNPISGHATLYWYQQILGQGPKLLIQFQNNGVVDDSQLPKDRFSAERLKGVDSTLKIQPAKLEDSAVYLCASSLGGGPYVYTFGSGTRLTVV.

This clonotype was counted many times. The J gene is TRBJ2-5, the V gene TRBV29-1; maybe TRBD1 (6 bases). Germline CDR1 SQVTM, CDR2 ANQGSEA. Trimming took 7 bases from V and 5 from J, leaving 14 bases between them. The CDR3 extends over 12 amino acids. The CDR3 loop is CSGGQSPETQYF. The CDR3 DNA follows: TGCAGCGGGGGACAATCGCCGGAGACCCAGTACTTC. The full variable domain, its missing parts supplied by reference TRBV29-1 and TRBJ2-5, is SAVISQKPSRDICQRGTSLTIQCQVDSQVTMMFWYRQQPGQSLTLIATANQGSEATYESGFVIDKFPISRPNLTFSTLTVSNMSPEDSSIYLCSGGQSPETQYFGPGTRLLVL.

The genes are TRBV29-1 and TRBJ2-7; TRBD1 aligns across 7 bases. The CDR3 has 12 amino acids. The V and J ends lost 5 bases and 9 bases, in that order; junction bases with no gene match: 10. From germline, CDR1 is SQVTM and CDR2 ANQGSEA. This chain's CDR3 is CSVWGQSTRQYF. The CDR3 region has the DNA TGCAGCGTTTGGGGACAGTCAACGAGGCAGTACTTC.

Ten or more counts support this clonotype. This sequence joins TRBV6-1 and TRBJ2-7; no clear D. There are 15 residues in the CDR3. Looked up from germline, CDR1 is MNHNS and CDR2 is SASEGT. V shed 2 bases and J shed 1 base, with 12 bases lying between them. The CDR3 DNA sequence: TGTGCCAGCAGTGAACAGGCCGTGATTTCCTACGAGCAGTACTTC. Its protein product is CASSEQAVISYEQYF.

This clonotype has at least ten counts. This chain uses TRBV12-3 or TRBV12-4 with TRBJ1-1; a weak D match, TRBD1 (5 bases). The CDR3 has 13 residues. V was pared by 6 bases and J by 4 bases, with 12 bases between. The CDR3 loop is CASRPGTGTEAFF. The CDR3 nucleotides read TGTGCCAGCAGACCCGGGACCGGCACTGAAGCTTTCTTT.

This clonotype was picked up a small number of times. The chain joins TRBV18 to TRBJ1-2; D gene ambiguous. The germline gives CDR1 KGHSH, CDR2 LQKENI. V lost 2 bases and J 11 bases, leaving 24 bases between the germline ends. This CDR3 is built from 16 residues. In nucleotides, the CDR3 is TGTGCCAGCTCACCAGAGTCGGCAGGCTCGGCAATGGAGTACACCTTC. Residues: CASSPESAGSAMEYTF.

The table lists this clonotype with many counts. The gene calls are TRBV18 and TRBJ2-5; TRBD1 might be the D (6 bases). V lost 3 bases, J lost 14 bases, and 13 bases lay in between. This CDR3 contains 11 residues. CDR1 is KGHSH and CDR2 is LQKENI in the germline V gene. CDR3 sequence reads: CASSPGGQRYF. In DNA form, the CDR3 reads TGTGCCAGCTCACCTGGGGGCCAAAGATACTTC.

This clonotype was seen many times. This sequence joins TRBV28 and TRBJ1-5; D is unclear. Germline values: CDR1 MDHEN, CDR2 SYDVKM. The V gene lost 3 bases and the J gene lost 2 bases, with 14 bases spanning the gap. There are 16 residues in the CDR3. The CDR3 protein is CASSLGSPGGNQPQHF. DNA for the CDR3: TGTGCCAGCAGTTTGGGTAGTCCGGGAGGCAATCAGCCCCAGCATTTT.

This clonotype was detected many times. J is TRBJ2-4 and V is TRBV11-2, with a tentative D call TRBD1 (6 bases). This CDR3 has 13 residues. Trimming took 6 bases from V and 7 from J, leaving 13 bases between them. CDR1 SGHAT and CDR2 FQNNGV come from the germline V gene. DNA for the CDR3: TGTGCCAGCAGGGCAGGGGTGGAGAACATTCAGTACTTC. Its protein is CASRAGVENIQYF.

V and J are TRBV20-1 and TRBJ2-5; D gene unclear. The CDR3 spans 14 residues. V lost 1 base and J lost 5, with 14 bases in between. CDR1 is DFQATT, CDR2 SNEGSKA, per germline (reference sequence). This CDR3 is CSARGPPLGETQYF. The CDR3 DNA follows: TGCAGTGCTAGAGGACCCCCTCTGGGGGAGACCCAGTACTTC.

At least ten counts were recorded for this clonotype. The V gene is TRBV2, the J gene TRBJ1-5, with D maybe TRBD1 (6 bases). V lost 4 bases and J lost 4, with 17 bases in between. The CDR3 has 16 amino acids. Germline CDR1 SNHLY, CDR2 FYNNEI. CDR3 DNA sequence: TGTGCCAGCAGTGGGGTTGGGGGGCCCGAAAATCAGCCCCAGCATTTT. The encoded protein is CASSGVGGPENQPQHF.

This clonotype appeared many times. This chain links TRBV6-1 with TRBJ1-4; D may be TRBD1 (6 bases). The CDR3 extends over 15 amino acids. From germline, CDR1 is MNHNS and CDR2 SASEGT. V lost 0 bases and J lost 5, with 10 bases in between. The DNA for the CDR3 is TGTGCCAGCAGTGAAGCGCGGGGGCCGAATGAAAAACTGTTTTTT. Translating it yields CASSEARGPNEKLFF.